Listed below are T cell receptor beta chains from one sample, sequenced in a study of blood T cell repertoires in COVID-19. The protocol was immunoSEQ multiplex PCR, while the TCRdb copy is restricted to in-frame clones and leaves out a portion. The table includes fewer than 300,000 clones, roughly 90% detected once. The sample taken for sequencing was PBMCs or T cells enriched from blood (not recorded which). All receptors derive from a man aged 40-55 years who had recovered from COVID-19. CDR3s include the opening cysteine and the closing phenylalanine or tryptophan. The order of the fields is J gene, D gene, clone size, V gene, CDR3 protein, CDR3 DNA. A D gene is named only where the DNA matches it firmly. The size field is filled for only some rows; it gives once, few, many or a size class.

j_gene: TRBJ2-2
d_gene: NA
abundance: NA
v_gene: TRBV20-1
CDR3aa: CSASRSRVRTGELFF
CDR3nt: TGCAGTGCTAGTCGTTCCAGGGTCCGAACCGGGGAGCTGTTTTTT

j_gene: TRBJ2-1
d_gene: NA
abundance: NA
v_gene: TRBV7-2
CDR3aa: CASSFPVAVISYNEQFF
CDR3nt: TGTGCCAGCAGCTTCCCGGTAGCGGTTATCTCCTACAATGAGCAGTTCTTC

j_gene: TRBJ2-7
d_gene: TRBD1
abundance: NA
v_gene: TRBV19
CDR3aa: CASSRTGTGYEQYF
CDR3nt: TGTGCCAGTAGTCGGACCGGGACAGGCTACGAGCAGTACTTC

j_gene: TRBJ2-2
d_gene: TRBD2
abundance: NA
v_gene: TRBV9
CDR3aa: CASSVTGLAGGGELFF
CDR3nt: TGTGCCAGCAGCGTAACCGGACTAGCGGGAGGGGGGGAGCTGTTTTTT

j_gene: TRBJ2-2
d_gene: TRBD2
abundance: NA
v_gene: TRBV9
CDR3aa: CASSPPLGREGRGGELFF
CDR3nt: TGTGCCAGCAGCCCTCCCCTCGGGCGGGAGGGCCGGGGTGGGGAGCTGTTTTTT

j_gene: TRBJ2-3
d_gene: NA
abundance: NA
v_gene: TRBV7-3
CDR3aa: CASSLGLPQDTQYF
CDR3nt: TGTGCCAGCAGCTTAGGGCTACCACAAGATACGCAGTATTTT

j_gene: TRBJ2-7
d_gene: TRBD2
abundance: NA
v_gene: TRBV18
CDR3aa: CASSPSLAGEWGQYF
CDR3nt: TGTGCCAGCTCACCCAGCCTAGCGGGAGAGTGGGGGCAGTACTTC

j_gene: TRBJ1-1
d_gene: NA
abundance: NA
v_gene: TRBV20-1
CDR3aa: CSAERGKAFF
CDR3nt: TGCAGTGCTGAACGGGGGAAAGCTTTCTTT

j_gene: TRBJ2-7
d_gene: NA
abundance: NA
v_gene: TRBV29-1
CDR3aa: CSVDQGPSYEQYF
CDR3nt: TGCAGCGTTGATCAGGGTCCCTCCTACGAGCAGTACTTC

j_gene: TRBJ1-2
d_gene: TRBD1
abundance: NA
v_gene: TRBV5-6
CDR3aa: CASSTGQGLYGYTF
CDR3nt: TGTGCCAGCAGCACCGGACAGGGCCTCTATGGCTACACCTTC

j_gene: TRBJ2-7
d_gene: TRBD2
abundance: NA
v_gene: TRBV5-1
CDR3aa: CASRDGLARLNEQYF
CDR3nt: TGCGCCAGCAGAGACGGACTAGCTCGACTCAACGAGCAGTACTTC

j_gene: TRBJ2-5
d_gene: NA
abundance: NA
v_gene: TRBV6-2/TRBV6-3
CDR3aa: CASSYFLLETQYF
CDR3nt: TGTGCCAGCAGTTATTTTCTGTTGGAGACCCAGTACTTC

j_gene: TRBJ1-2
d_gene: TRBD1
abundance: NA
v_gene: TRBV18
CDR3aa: CASSPRTGEGGTTF
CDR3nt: TGTGCCAGCTCACCAAGAACGGGTGAAGGGGGCACCACCTTC

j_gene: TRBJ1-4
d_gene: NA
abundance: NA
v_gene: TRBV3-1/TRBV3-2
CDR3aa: CASSQVEGKEKLFF
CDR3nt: TGTGCCAGCAGCCAAGTTGAGGGTAAAGAAAAACTGTTTTTT

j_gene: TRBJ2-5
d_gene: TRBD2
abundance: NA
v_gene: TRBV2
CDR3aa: CASSGLAGVETQYF
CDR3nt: TGTGCCAGCAGTGGACTAGCGGGGGTAGAGACCCAGTACTTC

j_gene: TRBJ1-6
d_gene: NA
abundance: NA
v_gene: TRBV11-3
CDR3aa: CASSSGVRDSPLHF
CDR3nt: TGTGCCAGCAGCTCGGGAGTGAGGGATTCACCCCTCCACTTT

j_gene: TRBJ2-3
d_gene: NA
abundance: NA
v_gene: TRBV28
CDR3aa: CASRPLGRTDTQYF
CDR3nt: TGTGCCAGCCGCCCGTTGGGGCGCACAGATACGCAGTATTTT

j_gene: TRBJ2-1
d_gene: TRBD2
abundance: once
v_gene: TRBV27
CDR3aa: CASRTSGIEYYNEQFF
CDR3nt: TGTGCCAGCAGGACTAGCGGAATTGAGTACTACAATGAGCAGTTCTTC

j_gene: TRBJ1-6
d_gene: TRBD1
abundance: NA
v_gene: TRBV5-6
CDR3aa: CASSLDRGLSNSPLHF
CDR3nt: TGTGCCAGCAGCTTGGACAGGGGGCTAAGTAATTCACCCCTCCACTTT

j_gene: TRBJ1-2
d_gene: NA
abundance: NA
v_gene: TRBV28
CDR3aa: CASSFPGWGYTF
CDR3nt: TGTGCCAGCAGTTTTCCGGGTTGGGGCTACACCTTC

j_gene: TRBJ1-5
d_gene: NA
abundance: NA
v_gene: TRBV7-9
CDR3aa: CASSKQGTAGNQPQHF
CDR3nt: TGTGCCAGCAGCAAGCAGGGGACGGCGGGTAATCAGCCCCAGCATTTT

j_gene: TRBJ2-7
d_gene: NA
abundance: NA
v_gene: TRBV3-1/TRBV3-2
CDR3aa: CASSQDWTGAYEQYF
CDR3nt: TGTGCCAGCAGCCAAGATTGGACGGGAGCCTACGAGCAGTACTTC